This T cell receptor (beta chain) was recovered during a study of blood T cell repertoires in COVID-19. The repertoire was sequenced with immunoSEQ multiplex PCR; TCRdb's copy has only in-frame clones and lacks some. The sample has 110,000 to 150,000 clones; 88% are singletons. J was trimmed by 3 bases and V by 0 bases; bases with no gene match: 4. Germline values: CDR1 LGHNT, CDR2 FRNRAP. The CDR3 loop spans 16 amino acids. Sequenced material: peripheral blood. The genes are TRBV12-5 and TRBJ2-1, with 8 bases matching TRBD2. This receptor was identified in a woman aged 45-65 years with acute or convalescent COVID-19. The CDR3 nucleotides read TGTGCTAGTGGTTTGGTAAGCGGGAGCTACTACAATGAGCAGTTCTTC. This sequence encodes CASGLVSGSYYNEQFF.